This T cell receptor (beta chain) is drawn from a study of a mutant IDH1 vaccine in newly diagnosed glioma. Trimming cost V 6 bases and J 4 bases, with 15 bases left between them. The CDR3 sequence is 15 residues long. CDR1 and CDR2 from the germline V gene are ENHRY and SYGVKD. TCRdb's table, derived via immunoSEQ multiplex PCR, lists solely in-frame clones and lacks some. The sample shows roughly 120,000 clones, around 80% of them seen only once. About this clone itself: Its antigen is unidentified.

Time point defined: week 11, during vaccination. Topical imiquimod accompanied each vaccine dose, which consisted of 300 ug of mutant IDH1 20-mer peptide. This clonotype originated in a man aged 35-49 years with glioma. The sample consisted of PBMCs, taken from a glioma patient whose treatment included an IDH1 peptide vaccine. The chain joins TRBV10-3 to TRBJ1-4; D is perhaps TRBD1 (6 bases). The CDR3 sequence: CAIRDTGSFNEKLFF. The CDR3 DNA reads TGTGCCATCAGGGACACAGGGTCTTTTAATGAAAAACTGTTTTTT.